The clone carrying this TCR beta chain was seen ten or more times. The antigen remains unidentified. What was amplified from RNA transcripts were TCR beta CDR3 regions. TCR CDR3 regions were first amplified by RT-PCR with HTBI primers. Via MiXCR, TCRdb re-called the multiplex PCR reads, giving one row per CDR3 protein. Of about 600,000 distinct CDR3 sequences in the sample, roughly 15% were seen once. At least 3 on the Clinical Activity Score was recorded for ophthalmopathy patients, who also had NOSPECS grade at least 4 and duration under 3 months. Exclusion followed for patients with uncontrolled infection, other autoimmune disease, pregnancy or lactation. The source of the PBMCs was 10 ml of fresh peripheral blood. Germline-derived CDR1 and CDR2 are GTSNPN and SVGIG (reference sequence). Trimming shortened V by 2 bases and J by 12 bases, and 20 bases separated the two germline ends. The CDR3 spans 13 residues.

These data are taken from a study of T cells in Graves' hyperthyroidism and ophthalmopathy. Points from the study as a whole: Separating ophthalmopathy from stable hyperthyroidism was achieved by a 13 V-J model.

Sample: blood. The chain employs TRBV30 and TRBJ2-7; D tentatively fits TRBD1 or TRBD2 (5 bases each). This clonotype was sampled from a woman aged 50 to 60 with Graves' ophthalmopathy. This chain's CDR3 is CAWSTLLRDASYF. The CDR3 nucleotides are TGTGCCTGGAGTACCCTTCTTCGGGACGCATCGTACTTC.